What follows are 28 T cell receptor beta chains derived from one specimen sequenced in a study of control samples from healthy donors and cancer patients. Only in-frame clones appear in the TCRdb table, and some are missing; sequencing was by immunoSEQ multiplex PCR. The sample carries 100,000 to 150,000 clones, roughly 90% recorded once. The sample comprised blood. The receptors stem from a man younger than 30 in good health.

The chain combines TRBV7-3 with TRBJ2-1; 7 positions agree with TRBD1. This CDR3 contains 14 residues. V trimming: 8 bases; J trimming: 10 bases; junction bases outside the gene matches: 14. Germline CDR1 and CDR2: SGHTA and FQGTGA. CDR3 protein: CASLDPTGSGEQFF. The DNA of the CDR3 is TGTGCCAGCCTGGATCCGACAGGGTCGGGGGAGCAGTTCTTC.

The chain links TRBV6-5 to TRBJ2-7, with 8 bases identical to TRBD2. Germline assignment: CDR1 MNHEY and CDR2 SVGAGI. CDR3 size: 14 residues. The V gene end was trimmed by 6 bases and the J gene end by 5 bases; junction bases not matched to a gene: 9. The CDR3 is CASSARTSSHEQYF. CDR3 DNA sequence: TGTGCCAGCAGCGCCCGGACTAGCTCTCACGAGCAGTACTTC.

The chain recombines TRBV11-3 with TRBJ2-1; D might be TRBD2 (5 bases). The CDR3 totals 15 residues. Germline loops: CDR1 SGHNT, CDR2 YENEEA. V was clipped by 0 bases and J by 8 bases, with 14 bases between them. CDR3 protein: CASSLDGLAGDEQFF. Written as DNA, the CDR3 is TGTGCCAGCAGCTTAGATGGGCTAGCAGGCGATGAGCAGTTCTTC.

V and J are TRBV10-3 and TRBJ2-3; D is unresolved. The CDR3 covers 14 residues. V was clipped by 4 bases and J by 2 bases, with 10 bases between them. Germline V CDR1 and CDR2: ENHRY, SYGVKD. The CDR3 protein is CAISGWDFTDTQYF. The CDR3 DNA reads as TGTGCCATCAGTGGGTGGGATTTCACAGATACGCAGTATTTT.

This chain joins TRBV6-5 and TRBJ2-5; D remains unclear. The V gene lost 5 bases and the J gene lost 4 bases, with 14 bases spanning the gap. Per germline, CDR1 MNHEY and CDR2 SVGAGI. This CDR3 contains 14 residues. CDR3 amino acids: CASSPRPKAETQYF. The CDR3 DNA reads TGTGCCAGCAGTCCCCGACCTAAAGCAGAGACCCAGTACTTC.

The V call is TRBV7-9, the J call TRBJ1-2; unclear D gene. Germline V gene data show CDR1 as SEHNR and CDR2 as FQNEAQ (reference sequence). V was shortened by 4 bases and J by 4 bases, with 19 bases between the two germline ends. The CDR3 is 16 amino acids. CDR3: CASSSEDRSYGYGYTF. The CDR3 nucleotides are TGTGCCAGCAGCTCTGAGGACCGCTCGTATGGCTATGGCTACACCTTC.

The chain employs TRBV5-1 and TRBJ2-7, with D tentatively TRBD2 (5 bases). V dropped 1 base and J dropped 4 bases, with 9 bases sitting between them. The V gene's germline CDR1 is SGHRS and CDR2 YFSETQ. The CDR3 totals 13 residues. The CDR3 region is CASSLTSMYEQYF. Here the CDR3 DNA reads TGCGCCAGCAGCTTGACTAGTATGTACGAGCAGTACTTC.

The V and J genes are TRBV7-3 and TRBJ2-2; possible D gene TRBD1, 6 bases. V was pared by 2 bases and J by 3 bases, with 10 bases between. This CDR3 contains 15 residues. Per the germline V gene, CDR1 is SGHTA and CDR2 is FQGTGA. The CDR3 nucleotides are TGTGCCAGCAGCTTATTCGCAGGGGACACCGGGGAGCTGTTTTTT. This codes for CASSLFAGDTGELFF.

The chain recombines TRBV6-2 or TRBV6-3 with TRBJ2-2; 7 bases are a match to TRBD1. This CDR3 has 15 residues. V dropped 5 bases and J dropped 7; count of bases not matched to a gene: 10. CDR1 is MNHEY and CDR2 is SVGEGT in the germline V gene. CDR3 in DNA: TGTGCCAGCAGTATTCGGACAGGCAAGGGCGGGGAGCTGTTTTTT. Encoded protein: CASSIRTGKGGELFF.

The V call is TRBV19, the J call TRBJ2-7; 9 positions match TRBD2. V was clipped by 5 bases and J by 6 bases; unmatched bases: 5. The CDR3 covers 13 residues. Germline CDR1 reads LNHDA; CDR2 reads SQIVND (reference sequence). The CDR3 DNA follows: TGTGCCAGTAGTTCTAGCGGGATTGGCGAGCAGTACTTC. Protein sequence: CASSSSGIGEQYF.

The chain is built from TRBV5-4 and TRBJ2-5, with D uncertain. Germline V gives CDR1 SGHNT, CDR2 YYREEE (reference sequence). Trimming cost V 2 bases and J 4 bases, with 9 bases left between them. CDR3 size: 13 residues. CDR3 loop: CASSLQNLETQYF. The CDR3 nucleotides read TGTGCCAGCAGCTTACAGAACTTAGAGACCCAGTACTTC.

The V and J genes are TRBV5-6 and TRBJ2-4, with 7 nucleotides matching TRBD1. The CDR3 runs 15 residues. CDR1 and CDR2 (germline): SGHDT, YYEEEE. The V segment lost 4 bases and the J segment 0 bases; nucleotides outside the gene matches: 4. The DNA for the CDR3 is TGTGCCAGCAGCCCGGGACAGATAGCCAAAAACATTCAGTACTTC. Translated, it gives CASSPGQIAKNIQYF.

CDR3 DNA sequence: TGTGCCAGCACTTCCGACAGGGTAGTTGAAAAACTGTTTTTT. Translating gives CASTSDRVVEKLFF. This chain links TRBV5-4 with TRBJ1-4, with TRBD1 matching 7 bases. Trimming at V came to 6 bases and at J to 7 bases, leaving 9 bases not matched to a gene. CDR1 is SGHNT, CDR2 YYREEE, per germline (reference sequence). The CDR3 has 14 residues.

The CDR3 sequence: CASSLNRFYEQYF. For the CDR3, the DNA is TGTGCCAGCAGCTTGAATCGTTTCTACGAGCAGTACTTC. This sequence joins TRBV5-6 and TRBJ2-7; D is unclear. The CDR3 sequence is 13 residues long. Trimming pared 1 base from V and 3 bases from J, leaving 8 bases between. Germline V gene sequence: CDR1 SGHDT, CDR2 YYEEEE.

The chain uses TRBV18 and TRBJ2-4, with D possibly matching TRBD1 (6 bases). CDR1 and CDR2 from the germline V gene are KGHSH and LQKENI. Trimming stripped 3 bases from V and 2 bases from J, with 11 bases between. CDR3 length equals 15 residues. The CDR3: CASSPPGTPKNIQYF. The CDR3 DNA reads TGTGCCAGCTCACCTCCCGGGACACCCAAAAACATTCAGTACTTC.

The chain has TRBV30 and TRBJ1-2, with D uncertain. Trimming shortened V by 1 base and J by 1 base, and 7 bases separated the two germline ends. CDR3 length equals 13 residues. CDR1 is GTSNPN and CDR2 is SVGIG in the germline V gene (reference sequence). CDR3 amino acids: CAWSEQNNYGYTF. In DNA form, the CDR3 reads TGTGCCTGGAGTGAGCAGAATAACTATGGCTACACCTTC. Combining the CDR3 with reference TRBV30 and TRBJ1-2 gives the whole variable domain SQTIHQWPATLVQPVGSPLSLECTVEGTSNPNLYWYRQAAGRGLQLLFYSVGIGQISSEVPQNLSASRPQDRQFILSSKKLLLSDSGFYLCAWSEQNNYGYTFGSGTRLTVV.

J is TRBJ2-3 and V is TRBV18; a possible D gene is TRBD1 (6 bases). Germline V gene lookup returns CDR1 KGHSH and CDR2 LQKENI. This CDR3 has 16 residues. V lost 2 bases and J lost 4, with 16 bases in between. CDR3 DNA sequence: TGTGCCAGCTCACCAAGTGCAGGGGTGGGCCCAGATACGCAGTATTTT. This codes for CASSPSAGVGPDTQYF.

The CDR3 nucleotides are TGTGCCAGCAGCTTCTGGGGAGCTAACACTGAAGCTTTCTTT. Translating it yields CASSFWGANTEAFF. The chain links TRBV5-4 to TRBJ1-1; D not resolved. V was clipped by 2 bases and J by 2 bases, with 10 bases between them. Germline V gives CDR1 SGHNT, CDR2 YYREEE (reference sequence). There are 14 residues in the CDR3.

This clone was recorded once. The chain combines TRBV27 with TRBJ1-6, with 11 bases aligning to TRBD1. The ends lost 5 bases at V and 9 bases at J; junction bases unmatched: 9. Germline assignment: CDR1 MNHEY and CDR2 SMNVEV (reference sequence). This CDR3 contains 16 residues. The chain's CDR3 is CASSAGQGAARSPLHF. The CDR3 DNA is TGTGCCAGCAGTGCCGGACAGGGGGCGGCGCGTTCACCCCTCCACTTT.

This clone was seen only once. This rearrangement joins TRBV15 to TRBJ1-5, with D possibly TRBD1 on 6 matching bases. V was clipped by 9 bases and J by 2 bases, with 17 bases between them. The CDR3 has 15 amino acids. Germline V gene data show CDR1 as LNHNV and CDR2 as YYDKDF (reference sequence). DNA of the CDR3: TGTGCCACAAAAGACAGGCCGGGAGGCAATCAGCCCCAGCATTTT. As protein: CATKDRPGGNQPQHF.

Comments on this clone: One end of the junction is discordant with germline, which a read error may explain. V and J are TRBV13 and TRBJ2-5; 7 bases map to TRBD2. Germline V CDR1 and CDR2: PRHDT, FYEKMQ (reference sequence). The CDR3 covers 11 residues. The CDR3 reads CASSSRENQYF. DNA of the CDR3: TGTGCCAGCAGCTCGCGGGAGAACCAGTACTTC.

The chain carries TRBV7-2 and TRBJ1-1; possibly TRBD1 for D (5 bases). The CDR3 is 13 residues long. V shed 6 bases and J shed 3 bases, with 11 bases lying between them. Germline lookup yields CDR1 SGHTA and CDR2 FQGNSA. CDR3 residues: CASSRDGYTEAFF. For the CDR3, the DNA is TGTGCCAGCAGTCGGGACGGATACACTGAAGCTTTCTTT.

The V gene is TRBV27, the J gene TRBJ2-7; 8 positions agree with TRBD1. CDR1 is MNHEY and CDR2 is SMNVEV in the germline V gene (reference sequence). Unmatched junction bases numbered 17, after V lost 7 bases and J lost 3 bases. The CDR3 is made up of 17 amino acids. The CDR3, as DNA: TGTGCCAGCAAGGGCAGGGGGCTGAGCGGATTCCTCTACGAGCAGTACTTC. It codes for CASKGRGLSGFLYEQYF.

CDR3 in amino acids: CASSGTGGNQPQHF. CDR3 DNA sequence: TGTGCCAGCAGTGGAACAGGGGGCAATCAGCCCCAGCATTTT. The rearrangement uses TRBV2 and TRBJ1-5; TRBD1 matches 7 bases. The CDR3 is 14 amino acids. Per the germline V gene, CDR1 is SNHLY and CDR2 is FYNNEI. Losses at the gene ends were 4 bases for V and 2 bases for J; bases not matched to a gene: 2. Supplemented by reference TRBV2 and TRBJ1-5, the full variable domain reads EPEVTQTPSHQVTQMGQEVILRCVPISNHLYFYWYRQILGQKVEFLVSFYNNEISEKSEIFDDQFSVERPDGSNFTLKIRSTKLEDSAMYFCASSGTGGNQPQHFGDGTRLSIL.

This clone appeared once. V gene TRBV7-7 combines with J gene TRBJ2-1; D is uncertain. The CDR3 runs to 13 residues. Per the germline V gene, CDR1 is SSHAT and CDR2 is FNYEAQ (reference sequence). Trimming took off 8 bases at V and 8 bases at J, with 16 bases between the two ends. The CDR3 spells CASAGDYWDEQFF. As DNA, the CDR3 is TGTGCCAGCGCTGGGGATTATTGGGATGAGCAGTTCTTC.

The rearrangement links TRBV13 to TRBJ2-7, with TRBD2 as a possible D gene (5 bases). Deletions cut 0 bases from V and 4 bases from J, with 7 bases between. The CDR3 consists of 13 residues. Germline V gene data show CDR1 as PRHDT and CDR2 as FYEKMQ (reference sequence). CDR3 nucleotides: TGTGCCAGCAGCTTAGGGACTACATACGAGCAGTACTTC. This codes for CASSLGTTYEQYF.

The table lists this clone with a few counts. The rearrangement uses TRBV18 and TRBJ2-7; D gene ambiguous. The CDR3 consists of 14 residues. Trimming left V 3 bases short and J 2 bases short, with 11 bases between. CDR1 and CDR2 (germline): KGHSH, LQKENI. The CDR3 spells CASSPMTEAYEQYF. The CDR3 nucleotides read TGTGCCAGCTCACCGATGACGGAAGCCTACGAGCAGTACTTC.

DNA for the CDR3: TGTGCCAGCAGGGAGGGGGAAGTGGATGGCTACACCTTC. Amino acids: CASREGEVDGYTF. V gene TRBV7-9 combines with J gene TRBJ1-2, with D perhaps matching TRBD1 (6 bases). The CDR3 length is 13 residues. V lost 6 bases, J lost 6 bases, and 14 bases lay in between. Looked up from germline, CDR1 is SEHNR and CDR2 is FQNEAQ (reference sequence). The variable domain in full, with the rest retrieved from reference TRBV7-9 and TRBJ1-2, is DTGVSQNPRHKITKRGQNVTFRCDPISEHNRLYWYRQTLGQGPEFLTYFQNEAQLEKSRLLSDRFSAERPKGSFSTLEIQRTEQGDSAMYLCASREGEVDGYTFGSGTRLTVV.